What follows describes a single TCR beta chain. MiXCR, run by TCRdb on the RT-PCR reads, gives a single entry per CDR3 protein. The sample yields 630,000 or so distinct CDR3 sequences, 15% to 19% seen once. Germline V gene sequence: CDR1 DFQATT, CDR2 SNEGSKA (reference sequence). This CDR3 has 13 amino acids. Trimming cost V 7 bases and J 5 bases, with 17 bases left between them. The data derive from a study of response to subunit inactivated influenza vaccine. This chain joins TRBV20-1 and TRBJ2-5; D possibly corresponds to TRBD1 (5 bases). Source: PBMCs from blood, taken 11 to 12 days after vaccination. The sequence was collected from a man aged 45-65 years who received an inactivated influenza vaccine. The CDR3: CSGQGYTTETQYF. The CDR3 nucleotides are TGCAGTGGCCAGGGATACACCACGGAGACCCAGTACTTC.